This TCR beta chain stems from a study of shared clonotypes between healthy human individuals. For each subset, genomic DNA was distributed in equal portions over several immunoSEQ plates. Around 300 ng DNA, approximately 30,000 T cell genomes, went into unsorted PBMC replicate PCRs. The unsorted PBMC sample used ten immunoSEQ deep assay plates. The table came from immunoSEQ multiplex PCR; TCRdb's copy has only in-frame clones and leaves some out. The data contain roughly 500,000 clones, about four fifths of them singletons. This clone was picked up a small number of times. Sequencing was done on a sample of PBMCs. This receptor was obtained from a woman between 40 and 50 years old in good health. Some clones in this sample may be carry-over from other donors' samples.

The CDR3: CASSPGGLDGYTF. The CDR3, as DNA: TGTGCCAGCAGCCCCGGTGGGTTGGATGGCTACACCTTC. The V gene is TRBV9, the J gene TRBJ1-2, with D uncertain. The CDR3 contains 13 residues. V was cut by 4 bases and J by 6 bases, with 13 bases left in between. Germline loops: CDR1 SGDLS, CDR2 YYNGEE.